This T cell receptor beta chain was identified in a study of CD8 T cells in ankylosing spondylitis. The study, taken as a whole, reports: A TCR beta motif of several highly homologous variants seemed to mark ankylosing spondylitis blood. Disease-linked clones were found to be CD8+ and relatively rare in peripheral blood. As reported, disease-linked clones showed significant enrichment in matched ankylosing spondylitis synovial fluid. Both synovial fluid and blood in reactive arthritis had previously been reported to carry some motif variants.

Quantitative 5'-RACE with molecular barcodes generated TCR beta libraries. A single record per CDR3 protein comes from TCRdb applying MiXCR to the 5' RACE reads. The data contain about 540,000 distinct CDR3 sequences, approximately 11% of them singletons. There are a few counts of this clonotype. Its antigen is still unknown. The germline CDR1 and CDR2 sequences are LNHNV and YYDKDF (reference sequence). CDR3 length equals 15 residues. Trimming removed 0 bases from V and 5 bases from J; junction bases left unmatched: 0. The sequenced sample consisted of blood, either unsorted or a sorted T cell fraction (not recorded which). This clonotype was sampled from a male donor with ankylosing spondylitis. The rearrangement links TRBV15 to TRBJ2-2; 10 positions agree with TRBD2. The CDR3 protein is CATSRELAGTGELFF. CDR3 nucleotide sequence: TGTGCCACCAGCAGAGAACTAGCGGGAACCGGGGAGCTGTTTTTT.